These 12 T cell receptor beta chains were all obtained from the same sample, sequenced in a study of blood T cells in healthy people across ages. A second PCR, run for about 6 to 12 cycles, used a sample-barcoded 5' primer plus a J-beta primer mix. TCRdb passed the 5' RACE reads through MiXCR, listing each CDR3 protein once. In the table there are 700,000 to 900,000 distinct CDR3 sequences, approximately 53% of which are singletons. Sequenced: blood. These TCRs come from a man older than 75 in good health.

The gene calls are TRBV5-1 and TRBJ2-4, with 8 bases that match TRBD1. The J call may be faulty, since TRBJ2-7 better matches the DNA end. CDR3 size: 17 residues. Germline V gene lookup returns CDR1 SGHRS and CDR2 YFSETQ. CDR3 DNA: TGCGCCAGCAGCTCTTTCCCCCGCGGGACAGGATCCTACGAGCAGTACTTC. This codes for CASSSFPRGTGSYEQYF.

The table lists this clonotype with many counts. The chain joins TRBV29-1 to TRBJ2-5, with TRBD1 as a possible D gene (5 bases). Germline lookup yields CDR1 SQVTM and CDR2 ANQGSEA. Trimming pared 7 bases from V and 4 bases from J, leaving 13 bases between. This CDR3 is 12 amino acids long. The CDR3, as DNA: TGCAGCGCGCACCAGGGCGGAGAGACCCAGTACTTC. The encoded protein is CSAHQGGETQYF.

CDR3 amino acids: CSARDFRLSGGQPQHF. The CDR3 region has the DNA TGCAGTGCTAGAGATTTCAGACTTTCAGGAGGCCAGCCCCAGCATTTT. The chain employs TRBV20-1 and TRBJ1-5; D is ambiguous. V was cut by 0 bases and J by 7 bases, with 19 bases left in between. The CDR3 contains 16 residues. The V gene's germline CDR1 is DFQATT and CDR2 SNEGSKA (reference sequence).

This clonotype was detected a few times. CDR3 nucleotides: TGTGCCAGCAGTGAATATGCTAGCGGGAGGGAGCAGTATTTT. Translating it yields CASSEYASGREQYF. The chain links TRBV25-1 to TRBJ2-3, with 12 bases that match TRBD2. CDR1 is MGHDK and CDR2 is SYGVNS in the germline V gene. V trimming: 0 bases; J trimming: 11 bases; junction bases outside the gene matches: 3. CDR3 length: 14 residues.

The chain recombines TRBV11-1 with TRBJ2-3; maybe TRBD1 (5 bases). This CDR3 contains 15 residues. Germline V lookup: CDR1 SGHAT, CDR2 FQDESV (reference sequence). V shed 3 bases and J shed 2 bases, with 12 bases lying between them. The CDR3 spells CASSFSPGSTDTQYF. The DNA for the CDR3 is TGTGCCAGCAGCTTTTCTCCAGGGTCCACAGATACGCAGTATTTT.

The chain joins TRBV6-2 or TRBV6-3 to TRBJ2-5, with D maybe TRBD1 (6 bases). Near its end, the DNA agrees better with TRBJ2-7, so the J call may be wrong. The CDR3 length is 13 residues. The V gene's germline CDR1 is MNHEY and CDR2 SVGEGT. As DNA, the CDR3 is TGTGCCAGCAGTTACACAACAGGGTACGAGCAGTACTTC. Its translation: CASSYTTGYEQYF.

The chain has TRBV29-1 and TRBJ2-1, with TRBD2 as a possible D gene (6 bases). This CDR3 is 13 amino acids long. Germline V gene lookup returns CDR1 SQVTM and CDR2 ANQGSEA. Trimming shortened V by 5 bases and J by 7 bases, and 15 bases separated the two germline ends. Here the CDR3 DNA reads TGCAGCGTTTTAGACTTAGGGAGGAATGAGCAGTTCTTC. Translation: CSVLDLGRNEQFF.

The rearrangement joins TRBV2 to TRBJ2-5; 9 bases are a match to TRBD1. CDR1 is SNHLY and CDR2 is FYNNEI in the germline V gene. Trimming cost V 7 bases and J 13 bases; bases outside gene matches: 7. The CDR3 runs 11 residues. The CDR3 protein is CASNQGTGRYF. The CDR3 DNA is TGTGCCAGCAACCAGGGGACAGGGAGGTACTTC.

CDR3 DNA: TGTGCCAGCAGTCCCGACGTCTCCTACAATGAGCAGTACTTC. Protein product: CASSPDVSYNEQYF. The J gene is TRBJ2-1, the V gene TRBV7-9; the D is unclear. TRBJ2-7 matches the DNA end more closely, so the J call is doubtful. CDR1 is SEHNR, CDR2 FQNEAQ, per germline (reference sequence). CDR3 length equals 14 residues.

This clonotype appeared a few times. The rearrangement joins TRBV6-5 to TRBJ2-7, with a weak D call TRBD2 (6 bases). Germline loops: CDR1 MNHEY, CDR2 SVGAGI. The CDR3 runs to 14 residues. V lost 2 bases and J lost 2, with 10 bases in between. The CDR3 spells CASSYRAGPYEQYF. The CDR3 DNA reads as TGTGCCAGCAGTTACCGTGCGGGGCCCTACGAGCAGTACTTC.

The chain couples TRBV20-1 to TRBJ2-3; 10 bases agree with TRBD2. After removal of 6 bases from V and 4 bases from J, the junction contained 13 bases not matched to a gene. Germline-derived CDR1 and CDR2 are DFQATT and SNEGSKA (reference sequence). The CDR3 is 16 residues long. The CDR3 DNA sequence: TGCAGTGCCACGATTAGGGCTAGCGGGAGCTCAGATACGCAGTATTTT. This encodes CSATIRASGSSDTQYF.

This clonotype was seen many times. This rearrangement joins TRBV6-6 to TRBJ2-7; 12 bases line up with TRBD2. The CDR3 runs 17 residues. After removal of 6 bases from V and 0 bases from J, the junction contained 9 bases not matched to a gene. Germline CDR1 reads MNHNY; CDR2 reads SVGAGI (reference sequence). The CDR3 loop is CASSPGLAGGFSYEQYF. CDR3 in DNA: TGTGCCAGCAGCCCGGGGCTAGCGGGAGGGTTCTCCTACGAGCAGTACTTC.